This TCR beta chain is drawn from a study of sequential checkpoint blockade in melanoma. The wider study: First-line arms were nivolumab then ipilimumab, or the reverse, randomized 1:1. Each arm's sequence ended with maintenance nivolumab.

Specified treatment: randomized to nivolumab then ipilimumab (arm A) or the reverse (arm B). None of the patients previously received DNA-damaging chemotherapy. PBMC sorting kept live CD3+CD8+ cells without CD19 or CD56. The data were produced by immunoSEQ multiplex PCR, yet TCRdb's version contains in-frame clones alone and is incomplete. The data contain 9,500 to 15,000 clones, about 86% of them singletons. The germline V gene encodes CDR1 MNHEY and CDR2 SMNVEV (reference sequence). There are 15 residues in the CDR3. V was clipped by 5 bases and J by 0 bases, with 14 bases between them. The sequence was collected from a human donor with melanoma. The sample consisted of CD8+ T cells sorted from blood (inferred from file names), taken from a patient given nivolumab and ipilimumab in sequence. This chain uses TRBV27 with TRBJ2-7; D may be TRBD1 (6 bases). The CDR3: CASSVGHPSSYEQYF. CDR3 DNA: TGTGCCAGCAGTGTGGGACACCCGAGCTCCTACGAGCAGTACTTC.